The 10 T cell receptor beta chains listed next were all sequenced from one sample in a study of shared clonotypes between healthy human individuals. Clones were read by immunoSEQ multiplex PCR, and TCRdb kept only the in-frame ones, dropping some. The sample lists 950,000 to 1,200,000 clones; about 80% were seen once. Input material: memory CD4+ T cells from PBMCs. Sample subset: CD45RA-negative fraction. The receptors stem from a man aged 18 to 35 in good health. Some clones in this sample may be carry-over from other donors' samples.

The rearrangement links TRBV19 to TRBJ1-2; unclear D gene. The CDR3 loop spans 13 amino acids. V shed 4 bases and J shed 5 bases, with 11 bases lying between them. The germline V gene encodes CDR1 LNHDA and CDR2 SQIVND (reference sequence). The CDR3 here is CASSRSQSYGYTF. The CDR3 DNA reads TGTGCCAGTAGTAGGTCGCAGAGTTATGGCTACACCTTC.

The chain uses TRBV6-5 and TRBJ2-1; TRBD2 matches 11 bases. V shed 6 bases, J shed 7 bases, and the junction held 5 bases outside the gene matches. Germline V gene data show CDR1 as MNHEY and CDR2 as SVGAGI. CDR3 size: 14 residues. The DNA of the CDR3 is TGTGCCAGCAGCCCTAGCGGGAGGAATAATGAGCAGTTCTTC. The encoded protein is CASSPSGRNNEQFF.

There are many counts of this clone. The rearrangement uses TRBV4-2 and TRBJ1-5, with D tentatively TRBD1 (6 bases). This CDR3 contains 17 residues. V was cut by 0 bases and J by 5 bases, with 17 bases left in between. The germline V gene has CDR1 LGHNA and CDR2 YNFKEQ. The CDR3 DNA reads TGTGCCAGCAGCCAAGATCAGGGCAGGGGCGAGTATCAGCCCCAGCATTTT. Protein: CASSQDQGRGEYQPQHF.

The J gene is TRBJ2-6, the V gene TRBV5-4; the D is unclear. Germline CDR1 and CDR2: SGHNT and YYREEE (reference sequence). V was shortened by 5 bases and J by 2 bases, with 8 bases between the two germline ends. There are 14 residues in the CDR3. For the CDR3, the DNA is TGTGCCAGCAGGCCGGAGACTGGGGCCAACGTCCTGACTTTC. This translates into CASRPETGANVLTF.

The V gene is TRBV5-4, the J gene TRBJ2-7; D ambiguous. Germline assignment: CDR1 SGHNT and CDR2 YYREEE (reference sequence). With 4 bases removed from V and 3 bases from J, the gap between germline ends came to 17 bases. This CDR3 has 15 amino acids. The CDR3 reads CASSPWVSPIYEQYF. The CDR3 DNA sequence: TGTGCCAGCAGCCCCTGGGTTTCGCCCATCTACGAGCAGTACTTC.

This chain links TRBV9 with TRBJ1-4, with 7 bases lining up with TRBD1. In germline, CDR1 is SGDLS, CDR2 YYNGEE. The CDR3 runs to 15 residues. V dropped 1 base and J dropped 3; count of bases not matched to a gene: 3. CDR3 bases: TGTGCCAGCAGCGTACAGGGGGTTGCTAATGAAAAACTGTTTTTT. Translation gives CASSVQGVANEKLFF.

Regarding this clone: The likely explanation is a read error, given a far larger clone one base away. The chain joins TRBV7-9 to TRBJ2-7, with 7 bases fitting TRBD2. The CDR3 extends over 16 amino acids. Germline V lookup: CDR1 SEHNR, CDR2 FQNEAQ (reference sequence). Trimming took 0 bases from V and 4 from J; bases not matched to a gene: 9. CDR3: CASSLAGGPTGYEQYF. CDR3 sequence (DNA): TGTGCCAGCAGCTTAGCGGGAGGGCCCACTGGATACGAGCAGTACTTC. Full variable domain (rest looked up from reference TRBV7-9 and TRBJ2-7): DTGVSQNPRHKITKRGQNVTFRCDPISEHNRLYWYRQTLGQGPEFLTYFQNEAQLEKSRLLSDRFSAERPKGSFSTLEIQRTEQGDSAMYLCASSLAGGPTGYEQYFGPGTRLTVT.

CDR3 protein: CASQRDREGYEQYF. The CDR3 DNA is TGTGCCAGCCAAAGGGACAGGGAAGGCTACGAGCAGTACTTC. The V gene is TRBV2, the J gene TRBJ2-7, with TRBD1 matching over 9 bases. Germline loops: CDR1 SNHLY, CDR2 FYNNEI. Trimming at V came to 8 bases and at J to 3 bases, leaving 8 bases not matched to a gene. The CDR3 loop spans 14 amino acids.

The chain has TRBV6-5 and TRBJ2-7; 9 nucleotides match TRBD1. V was pared by 4 bases and J by 7 bases, with 14 bases of the junction left unmatched. From germline, CDR1 is MNHEY and CDR2 SVGAGI. The CDR3 is 16 residues long. Here the CDR3 DNA reads TGTGCCAGCAGTTTTATACCGGGACAGGGCATGGGGGAGCAGTACTTC. It codes for CASSFIPGQGMGEQYF.

V is TRBV13 and J is TRBJ1-2, with 9 bases lining up with TRBD1. V lost 4 bases, J lost 7 bases, and 7 bases stayed unmatched. This CDR3 has 14 amino acids. In germline, CDR1 is PRHDT, CDR2 FYEKMQ (reference sequence). CDR3 DNA: TGTGCCAGCAGCTCCACAGGGGGCGGCGGTGGCTACACCTTC. This translates into CASSSTGGGGGYTF.